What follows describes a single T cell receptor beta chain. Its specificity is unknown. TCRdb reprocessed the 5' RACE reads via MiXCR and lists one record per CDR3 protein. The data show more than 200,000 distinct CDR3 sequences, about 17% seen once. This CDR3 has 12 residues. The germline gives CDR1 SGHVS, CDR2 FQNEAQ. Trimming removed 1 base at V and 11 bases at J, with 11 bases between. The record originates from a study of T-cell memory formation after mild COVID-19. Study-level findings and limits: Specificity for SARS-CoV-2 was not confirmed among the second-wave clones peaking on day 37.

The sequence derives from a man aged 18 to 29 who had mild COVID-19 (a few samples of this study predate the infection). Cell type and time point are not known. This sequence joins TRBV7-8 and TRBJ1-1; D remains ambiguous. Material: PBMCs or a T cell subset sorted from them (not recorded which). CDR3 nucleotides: TGTGCCAGCAGCTTAGTGGGAGGGAAGGCTTTCTTT. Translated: CASSLVGGKAFF.